The source of this TCR beta chain is a study of blood T cell repertoires in COVID-19. Study context: The origin of the acute and convalescent COVID-19 samples was the United States, Italy and Spain. T cells, B-cell-depleted T cells, or PBMCs supplied cDNA or gDNA.

Original methodology: Estimation of nucleated cell counts relied on the amplification of reference gene primers. Method: immunoSEQ multiplex PCR; TCRdb's copy keeps in-frame clones and lacks some. That table supplies the V and J calls and clone size; D and trimming were determined from the DNA. Of some 210,000 clones in the sample, approximately 84% were seen once. CDR3 size: 14 residues. Germline loops: CDR1 SGHTA, CDR2 FQGNSA. V was pared by 2 bases and J by 6 bases, with 12 bases between. The receptor was derived from a woman in her 70s with active or convalescent COVID-19. The chain uses TRBV7-2 and TRBJ2-3; no reliable D call. The sequencing input was peripheral blood. The DNA of the CDR3 is TGTGCCAGCAGCTTAAGGCTGGGCCCGGATACGCAGTATTTT. Its translation: CASSLRLGPDTQYF. The full variable domain, in which reference TRBV7-2 and TRBJ2-3 provide the parts outside the CDR3, is GAGVSQSPSNKVTEKGKDVELRCDPISGHTALYWYRQSLGQGLEFLIYFQGNSAPDKSGLPSDRFSAERTGGSVSTLTIQRTQQEDSAVYLCASSLRLGPDTQYFGPGTRLTVL.